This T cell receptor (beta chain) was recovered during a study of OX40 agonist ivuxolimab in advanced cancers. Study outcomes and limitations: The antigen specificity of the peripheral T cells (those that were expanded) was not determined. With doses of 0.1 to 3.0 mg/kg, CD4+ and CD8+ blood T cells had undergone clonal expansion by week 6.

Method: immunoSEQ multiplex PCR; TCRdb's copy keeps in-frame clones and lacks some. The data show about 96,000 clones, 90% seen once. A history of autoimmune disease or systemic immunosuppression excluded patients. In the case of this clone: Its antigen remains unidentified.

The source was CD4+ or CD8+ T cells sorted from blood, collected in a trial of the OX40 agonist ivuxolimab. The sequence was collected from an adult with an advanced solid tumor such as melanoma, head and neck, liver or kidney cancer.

The CDR3 DNA is TGTGCCAGCAGCGTAGCACCGGGACAGACCTATGGCTACACCTTC. This sequence encodes CASSVAPGQTYGYTF. This chain uses TRBV9 with TRBJ1-2, with 7 nucleotides matching TRBD1. The CDR3 consists of 15 residues. V was pared by 0 bases and J by 4 bases, with 6 bases of the junction left unmatched. Germline V lookup: CDR1 SGDLS, CDR2 YYNGEE. Using reference TRBV9 and TRBJ1-2 for the parts outside the CDR3, the full variable domain is DSGVTQTPKHLITATGQRVTLRCSPRSGDLSVYWYQQSLDQGLQFLIQYYNGEERAKGNILERFSAQQFPDLHSELNLSSLELGDSALYFCASSVAPGQTYGYTFGSGTRLTVV.